Sequencing of this T cell receptor (beta chain) was carried out in a study of cytomegalovirus exposure and HLA in healthy donors. Study summary: Among the approximately 400 genotyped donors, around 81% were placed in the Caucasian-associated ancestry cluster.

Study-level findings and limits: A missense variant in DCLRE1C was later tied to TCR beta V- and J-gene trimming. Upon later analysis, HLA-associated TCR beta chains proved more clonally expanded than other, equally common chains.

The PCR made use of 60 Vbeta and 13 Jbeta primers. Clones were read by immunoSEQ multiplex PCR, and TCRdb kept only the in-frame ones, dropping some. The data contain about 180,000 clones, approximately 80% of them singletons. V shed 8 bases and J shed 0 bases, with 8 bases lying between them. Looked up from germline, CDR1 is WSHSY and CDR2 is SAAADI. The CDR3 covers 12 residues. Note on this clone: What it recognizes is unknown.

Input material: PBMCs. The sequence was collected from a woman aged 50 to 60 in good health and CMV-seronegative. The chain joins TRBV10-2 to TRBJ2-7; D remains unclear. This chain's CDR3 is CASSVNSYEQYF. CDR3 sequence (DNA): TGCGCCAGCTCGGTCAACTCCTACGAGCAGTACTTC.